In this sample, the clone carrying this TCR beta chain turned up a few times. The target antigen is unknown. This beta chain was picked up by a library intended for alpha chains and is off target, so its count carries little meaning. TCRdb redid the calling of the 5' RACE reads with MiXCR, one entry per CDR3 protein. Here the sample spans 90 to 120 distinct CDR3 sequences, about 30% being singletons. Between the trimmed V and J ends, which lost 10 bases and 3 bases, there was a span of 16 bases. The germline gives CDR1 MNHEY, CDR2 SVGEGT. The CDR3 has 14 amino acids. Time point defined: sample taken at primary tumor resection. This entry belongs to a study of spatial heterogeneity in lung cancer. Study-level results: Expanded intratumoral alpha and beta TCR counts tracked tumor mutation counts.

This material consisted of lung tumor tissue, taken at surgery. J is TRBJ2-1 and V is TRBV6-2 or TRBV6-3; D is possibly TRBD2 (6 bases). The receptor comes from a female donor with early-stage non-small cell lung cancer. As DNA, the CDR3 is TGTGCCACCTTAGGACTGGGGGGCTACAATGAGCAGTTCTTC. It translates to CATLGLGGYNEQFF.